These 8 T cell receptor beta chains share one sample of origin, sequenced in a study of cytomegalovirus exposure and HLA in healthy donors. PCR amplification relied on 60 Vbeta primers (plus 13 Jbeta primers). Only in-frame clones appear in the TCRdb table, and some are missing; sequencing was by immunoSEQ multiplex PCR. The profile covers around 200,000 clones, with 70% to 85% appearing a single time and approximately 2.6% taken by the ten largest. Sequenced: PBMCs. The source of these receptors is a woman aged 55-70 years in good health and CMV-seropositive.

J is TRBJ1-1 and V is TRBV11-2; the D gene is possibly TRBD1 (6 bases). This CDR3 is built from 13 residues. CDR1 SGHAT and CDR2 FQNNGV come from the germline V gene. Deletions cut 3 bases from V and 4 bases from J, with 9 bases between. CDR3 protein: CASSLDSSTEAFF. CDR3 in DNA: TGTGCCAGCAGCTTGGACAGTTCCACTGAAGCTTTCTTT.

This rearrangement joins TRBV15 to TRBJ2-3, with 8 bases matching TRBD2. The CDR3 consists of 16 residues. CDR1 is LNHNV and CDR2 is YYDKDF in the germline V gene (reference sequence). Trimming cost V 1 base and J 1 base; bases outside gene matches: 4. This CDR3 reads CATSRGAGEGTDTQYF. CDR3 nucleotides: TGTGCCACCAGCAGAGGAGCGGGGGAGGGCACAGATACGCAGTATTTT.

This clone was detected once. J is TRBJ1-4 and V is TRBV2; TRBD1 agrees at 7 bases. Looked up from germline, CDR1 is SNHLY and CDR2 is FYNNEI. V lost 8 bases and J lost 4; bases outside the gene matches: 10. The CDR3 has 15 residues. The CDR3 loop reads CASYGRQGINEKLFF. DNA for the CDR3: TGTGCCAGCTACGGCAGACAGGGCATTAATGAAAAACTGTTTTTT.

The rearrangement joins TRBV28 to TRBJ1-3; the D gene is possibly TRBD1 (6 bases). Trimming left V 8 bases short and J 2 bases short, with 16 bases between. CDR3 length: 15 residues. Germline loops: CDR1 MDHEN, CDR2 SYDVKM. The CDR3 nucleotides are TGTGCCAGCTGGGGAGGGGGGATAACTGGAAACACCATATATTTT. Translated: CASWGGGITGNTIYF.

Only a few counts were recorded for this clone. V and J are TRBV6-6 and TRBJ1-5, with 7 bases identical to TRBD1. Germline V CDR1 and CDR2: MNHNY, SVGAGI (reference sequence). The J segment lost 0 bases and the V segment lost 5 bases, leaving 7 bases of the junction unmatched. The CDR3 totals 16 residues. CDR3: CASSASGQNSNQPQHF. The CDR3 DNA reads as TGTGCCAGCAGTGCTTCGGGACAGAATAGCAATCAGCCCCAGCATTTT.

V is TRBV5-1 and J is TRBJ2-7; 7 nucleotides align to TRBD1. J was trimmed by 2 bases and V by 4 bases; bases with no gene match: 6. The CDR3 consists of 14 residues. The germline gives CDR1 SGHRS, CDR2 YFSETQ. This CDR3 reads CASSPTGTPYEQYF. CDR3 sequence (DNA): TGCGCCAGCAGCCCGACAGGGACGCCCTACGAGCAGTACTTC.

This sequence joins TRBV27 and TRBJ1-5; 7 nucleotides line up with TRBD1. This CDR3 is 13 amino acids long. The germline V gene encodes CDR1 MNHEY and CDR2 SMNVEV (reference sequence). V was pared by 7 bases and J by 3 bases, with 3 bases of the junction left unmatched. The CDR3 spells CASTTGFNQPQHF. DNA of the CDR3: TGTGCCAGCACGACAGGGTTCAATCAGCCCCAGCATTTT.

The chain recombines TRBV30 with TRBJ1-2; D is unresolved. Germline values: CDR1 GTSNPN, CDR2 SVGIG (reference sequence). The CDR3 runs 13 residues. Trimming cost V 2 bases and J 7 bases, with 14 bases left between them. The CDR3 DNA reads TGTGCCTGGAGTAGAGCCCGGTCGAGTGGCTACACCTTC. This sequence encodes CAWSRARSSGYTF.